The T cell receptor (beta chain) described here comes from a study of cytomegalovirus exposure and HLA in healthy donors. Study information: Within the Caucasian-associated ancestry cluster were roughly 79% of the roughly 430 genotyped donors. Regarding the study as a whole: Cytomegalovirus status was reportedly diagnosed by the classifier with high sensitivity and specificity. It was taken for granted in presence/absence analyses that sequencing depth across donors was roughly uniform. TCR beta sequences reportedly predicted most subjects' HLA-A and HLA-B alleles accurately.

The CDR3 has 13 amino acids. Looked up from germline, CDR1 is SGHDN and CDR2 is FVKESK. V was shortened by 4 bases and J by 6 bases, with 13 bases between the two germline ends. The PCR ran on 60 Vbeta and 13 Jbeta primers. The assay was immunoSEQ multiplex PCR, and TCRdb's table has in-frame clones only and misses some. This table has over 150,000 clones, 68% appearing once. As regards this clone: Its specificity is not known.

Sequenced sample: PBMCs. The V call is TRBV14, the J call TRBJ2-7; no firm D call. This clonotype was obtained from a woman aged 35 to 49 in good health and CMV-seropositive. The CDR3 bases are TGTGCCAGCAGCCCGCGCACTTCAGGCGAGCAGTACTTC. Translation gives CASSPRTSGEQYF.